These 15 T cell receptor beta chains were all obtained from the same sample, sequenced in a study of technical replicates of blood from four donors. TCRdb's table, derived via immunoSEQ multiplex PCR, lists solely in-frame clones and lacks some. This sample has tens of thousands of clones; roughly nine tenths occur once, and the top ten carry about 4.3%. The sequenced material came from PBMCs. The receptors originated from a human donor in good health. Some clones in this sample may be carry-over from other donors' samples.

This clone was observed at least ten times. The J gene is TRBJ2-1, the V gene TRBV6-5; maybe TRBD2 (5 bases). The V and J ends lost 0 bases and 4 bases respectively, with 13 bases between them. CDR1 is MNHEY, CDR2 SVGAGI, per germline. The CDR3 contains 16 residues. CDR3 DNA: TGTGCCAGCAGTTACTCGAGTGAGGGCCCGTACAATGAGCAGTTCTTC. It encodes CASSYSSEGPYNEQFF.

The chain links TRBV13 to TRBJ1-6; D is perhaps TRBD1 (5 bases). This CDR3 spans 14 amino acids. Trimming cost V 0 bases and J 10 bases, with 10 bases left between them. Germline lookup yields CDR1 PRHDT and CDR2 FYEKMQ (reference sequence). The CDR3 sequence is CASSLGGGGSPLHF. CDR3 coding DNA: TGTGCCAGCAGCTTAGGGGGGGGTGGGTCACCCCTCCACTTT.

V is TRBV2 and J is TRBJ2-1, with a tentative D call TRBD1 (5 bases). Germline assignment: CDR1 SNHLY and CDR2 FYNNEI. V was trimmed by 4 bases and J by 6 bases, leaving 13 bases between them. The CDR3 loop spans 14 amino acids. This CDR3 is CASSGQQAINEQFF. Written as DNA, the CDR3 is TGTGCCAGCAGTGGACAACAGGCAATCAATGAGCAGTTCTTC.

This chain connects TRBV5-4 to TRBJ1-4; D may be TRBD1 (5 bases). CDR3 length: 14 amino acids. Trimming left V 2 bases short and J 6 bases short, with 11 bases between. Germline V gene lookup returns CDR1 SGHNT and CDR2 YYREEE (reference sequence). The CDR3 spells CASSFGRDDEKLFF. CDR3 DNA sequence: TGTGCCAGCAGCTTCGGCAGGGATGATGAAAAACTGTTTTTT.

The gene calls are TRBV10-1 and TRBJ2-3, with a tentative D call TRBD2 (6 bases). CDR3 length: 16 residues. Per germline, CDR1 WNHNN and CDR2 SYGVQD (reference sequence). V shed 0 bases and J shed 0 bases, with 10 bases lying between them. CDR3: CASSESVGGSTDTQYF. As DNA, the CDR3 is TGCGCCAGCAGTGAGTCGGTGGGGGGAAGCACAGATACGCAGTATTTT.

This chain connects TRBV13 to TRBJ2-5, with a tentative D call TRBD2 (5 bases). Germline V CDR1 and CDR2: PRHDT, FYEKMQ (reference sequence). V lost 2 bases and J 6 bases, leaving 10 bases between the germline ends. This CDR3 has 13 residues. CDR3 sequence: CASSLTGVKTQYF. In DNA, the CDR3 is TGTGCCAGCAGCTTAACCGGGGTGAAGACCCAGTACTTC.

CDR3 coding DNA: TGCGCCAGCAGCCAAGATTACCGGGGGCGGGGAGGGGCTGGGGCCAACGTCCTGACTTTC. Protein: CASSQDYRGRGGAGANVLTF. The chain couples TRBV4-3 to TRBJ2-6; TRBD2 is a possible D gene (7 bases). Germline-derived CDR1 and CDR2 are LGHNA and YSLEER. The length of the CDR3 is 20 residues. V dropped 0 bases and J dropped 2 bases, with 20 bases sitting between them.

This sequence joins TRBV28 and TRBJ1-2; D remains unclear. Trimming pared 7 bases from V and 7 bases from J, leaving 16 bases between. The CDR3 spans 13 residues. The V gene's germline CDR1 is MDHEN and CDR2 SYDVKM. CDR3 amino acids: CASTWTLGGGYTF. CDR3 DNA sequence: TGTGCCAGCACCTGGACCCTAGGAGGTGGCTACACCTTC.

The chain uses TRBV25-1 and TRBJ2-7; 8 bases are shared with TRBD1. J lost 2 bases, V lost 0 bases, and 9 bases had no gene match. Germline loops: CDR1 MGHDK, CDR2 SYGVNS. This CDR3 comprises 17 residues. In DNA form, the CDR3 reads TGTGCCAGCAGTGAATATAGTAGGGACAGGTTGACCTACGAGCAGTACTTC. This sequence encodes CASSEYSRDRLTYEQYF.

This clone was recorded only once. This chain connects TRBV9 to TRBJ2-2; TRBD2 might be the D (6 bases). The CDR3 totals 16 residues. The germline V gene has CDR1 SGDLS and CDR2 YYNGEE. V lost 4 bases to trimming and J lost 4 bases, with 17 bases between them. The CDR3 region is CASSPTTGGVTGELFF. CDR3 nucleotide sequence: TGTGCCAGCAGCCCAACTACCGGCGGGGTCACCGGGGAGCTGTTTTTT.

The rearrangement links TRBV4-3 to TRBJ1-2; perhaps TRBD1 as D (5 bases). V dropped 3 bases and J dropped 5 bases, with 16 bases sitting between them. Germline assignment: CDR1 LGHNA and CDR2 YSLEER. CDR3 size: 15 residues. The CDR3 sequence is CASSQRRGVRYGYTF. The CDR3 DNA follows: TGCGCCAGCAGCCAGAGGCGGGGGGTACGGTATGGCTACACCTTC.

This chain connects TRBV7-7 to TRBJ2-7; 10 bases are shared with TRBD2. V shed 1 base and J 7 bases; nucleotides not matched to a gene: 13. Germline values: CDR1 SSHAT, CDR2 FNYEAQ (reference sequence). The CDR3 consists of 17 residues. CDR3 sequence reads: CASSLVRERGGAEEQYF. In nucleotides, the CDR3 is TGTGCCAGCAGCTTAGTTCGGGAGCGGGGGGGGGCCGAAGAGCAGTACTTC.

This clone has a handful of counts. The chain is built from TRBV5-5 and TRBJ1-1; a possible D gene is TRBD1 (5 bases). The germline gives CDR1 SGHKS, CDR2 YYEKEE (reference sequence). Trimming removed 1 base at V and 5 bases at J, with 15 bases between. This CDR3 is built from 15 residues. The CDR3 here is CASSLIGGGMTEAFF. The DNA for the CDR3 is TGTGCCAGCAGCTTGATCGGGGGGGGAATGACTGAAGCTTTCTTT.

The chain has TRBV5-4 and TRBJ2-5; D call uncertain. The CDR3 has 13 amino acids. Trimming took 4 bases from V and 0 from J, leaving 7 bases between them. The germline V gene encodes CDR1 SGHNT and CDR2 YYREEE (reference sequence). The CDR3 nucleotides read TGTGCCAGCAGCCAGATTCACCAAGAGACCCAGTACTTC. Protein sequence: CASSQIHQETQYF.

This sequence joins TRBV18 and TRBJ2-5, with D possibly TRBD2 on 6 matching bases. Germline V gives CDR1 KGHSH, CDR2 LQKENI. The CDR3 sequence is 13 residues long. V was clipped by 2 bases and J by 5 bases, with 9 bases between them. The CDR3 region is CASSPDLAETQYF. CDR3 nucleotides: TGTGCCAGCTCACCAGACCTAGCGGAGACCCAGTACTTC. The full variable domain, its missing parts supplied by reference TRBV18 and TRBJ2-5, is NAGVMQNPRHLVRRRGQEARLRCSPMKGHSHVYWYRQLPEEGLKFMVYLQKENIIDESGMPKERFSAEFPKEGPSILRIQQVVRGDSAAYFCASSPDLAETQYFGPGTRLLVL.